The 12 T cell receptor beta chains below were found in one sample sequenced in a study of technical replicates of blood from a few donors. Using immunoSEQ multiplex PCR, the repertoire was profiled, and TCRdb retains in-frame clones only, with some absent. Among 80,000 to 100,000 clones listed, 95% were seen once. What was sequenced was T cells isolated from PBMCs. Receptors originate from a human donor in good health.

The chain uses TRBV29-1 and TRBJ1-2; D not certain. CDR1 and CDR2 from the germline V gene are SQVTM and ANQGSEA. V was shortened by 4 bases and J by 7 bases, with 16 bases between the two germline ends. The CDR3 extends over 13 amino acids. CDR3 coding DNA: TGCAGCGTTGCTGGCCGATTAATCTCTGGCTACACCTTC. Its protein product is CSVAGRLISGYTF.

The chain has TRBV19 and TRBJ1-2; D remains unclear. This CDR3 spans 12 amino acids. CDR1 and CDR2 from the germline V gene are LNHDA and SQIVND (reference sequence). The V and J ends lost 9 bases and 3 bases respectively, with 11 bases between them. The CDR3 protein is CASTGADYGYTF. The CDR3 nucleotides read TGTGCCAGCACTGGAGCCGACTATGGCTACACCTTC.

This clone appeared once. This chain uses TRBV5-5 with TRBJ1-3; D gene unclear. V was cut by 1 base and J by 0 bases, with 11 bases left in between. The CDR3 is 16 residues long. From germline, CDR1 is SGHKS and CDR2 YYEKEE (reference sequence). The CDR3 loop is CASSLYGVSSGNTIYF. CDR3 sequence (DNA): TGTGCCAGCAGCTTGTACGGGGTGAGCTCTGGAAACACCATATATTTT.

This clone was recorded only once. The CDR3 does not end in the conserved phenylalanine or tryptophan, so this is likely a read error. Because the CDR3's place on the DNA is in doubt, the DNA is left out and the CDR3 is given as listed by TCRdb. V is TRBV21-1 and J is TRBJ2-6; the table gives TRBD1 as D, unverified against the DNA. TRBV21-1 is labeled a pseudogene. With termini counted, the CDR3 has 11 amino acids. The CDR3 here is CASSKDVHRAL.

The J gene is TRBJ2-7, the V gene TRBV6-1; D is undetermined. Per germline, CDR1 MNHNS and CDR2 SASEGT. Trimming removed 5 bases from V and 3 bases from J, with 14 bases in between. This CDR3 has 14 residues. CDR3 DNA sequence: TGTGCCAGCAGTCCTTCAACTGTAAGCTACGAGCAGTACTTC. Translating it yields CASSPSTVSYEQYF.

The J gene is TRBJ2-5, the V gene TRBV19; D uncertain. V lost 1 base and J lost 3, with 6 bases in between. Germline assignment: CDR1 LNHDA and CDR2 SQIVND (reference sequence). The CDR3 is 13 residues long. CDR3 DNA: TGTGCCAGTAGTATAGGGCAGAAAGAGACCCAGTACTTC. It specifies CASSIGQKETQYF. The full variable domain, with the rest looked up from reference TRBV19 and TRBJ2-5, is DGGITQSPKYLFRKEGQNVTLSCEQNLNHDAMYWYRQDPGQGLRLIYYSQIVNDFQKGDIAEGYSVSREKKESFPLTVTSAQKNPTAFYLCASSIGQKETQYFGPGTRLLVL.

V and J are TRBV7-6 and TRBJ2-2; D is perhaps TRBD1 (5 bases). CDR1 SGHVS and CDR2 FNYEAQ come from the germline V gene. This CDR3 is 15 amino acids long. Trimming removed 1 base at V and 2 bases at J, with 8 bases between. CDR3 in DNA: TGTGCCAGCAGCTTAGGTCAGGGAAACACCGGGGAGCTGTTTTTT. It codes for CASSLGQGNTGELFF.

In its sample, this clone was seen once. This sequence joins TRBV5-3 and TRBJ1-4; D gene unclear. TRBV5-3 is given ORF status, its function remaining uncertain. The CDR3 contains 14 residues. The V end lost 2 bases, the J end lost 7 bases, and 12 bases lay between the germline ends. This chain's CDR3 is CARSFGLLGEKLFF. The CDR3 nucleotides read TGTGCCAGAAGCTTCGGACTACTCGGTGAAAAACTGTTTTTT.

The chain joins TRBV4-1 to TRBJ2-7; D possibly corresponds to TRBD2 (6 bases). Per germline, CDR1 MGHRA and CDR2 YSYEKL. The CDR3 loop spans 17 amino acids. Trimming shortened V by 5 bases and J by 2 bases, and 22 bases separated the two germline ends. The CDR3 nucleotides read TGCGCCAGCAGCTCCTATCGTCCGGGACTGAAAGCCTACGAGCAGTACTTC. Translated, it gives CASSSYRPGLKAYEQYF.

This chain links TRBV29-1 with TRBJ2-7, with D unresolved. The CDR3 loop spans 11 amino acids. Trimming left V 6 bases short and J 6 bases short, with 12 bases between. From germline, CDR1 is SQVTM and CDR2 ANQGSEA. CDR3 protein: CSVLGASEQYF. CDR3 bases: TGCAGCGTCCTGGGCGCATCCGAGCAGTACTTC.

The J gene is TRBJ1-6, the V gene TRBV30; D is unclear. The germline CDR1 and CDR2 sequences are GTSNPN and SVGIG (reference sequence). CDR3 length equals 12 residues. Trimming left V 0 bases short and J 11 bases short, with 8 bases between. The chain's CDR3 is CAWSVGPTPLHF. The CDR3 coding sequence is TGTGCCTGGAGTGTTGGCCCGACACCCCTCCACTTT. The complete variable domain, with remaining parts taken from reference TRBV30 and TRBJ1-6, reads SQTIHQWPATLVQPVGSPLSLECTVEGTSNPNLYWYRQAAGRGLQLLFYSVGIGQISSEVPQNLSASRPQDRQFILSSKKLLLSDSGFYLCAWSVGPTPLHFGNGTRLTVT.

The V call is TRBV29-1, the J call TRBJ2-3; the match to TRBD2 covers 11 bases. Germline V CDR1 and CDR2: SQVTM, ANQGSEA. Trimming cost V 6 bases and J 6 bases; bases outside gene matches: 11. This CDR3 contains 15 residues. The DNA of the CDR3 is TGCAGCGTGGGGAGTCGACTAGCGGGGTCTGATACGCAGTATTTT. Its translation is CSVGSRLAGSDTQYF.